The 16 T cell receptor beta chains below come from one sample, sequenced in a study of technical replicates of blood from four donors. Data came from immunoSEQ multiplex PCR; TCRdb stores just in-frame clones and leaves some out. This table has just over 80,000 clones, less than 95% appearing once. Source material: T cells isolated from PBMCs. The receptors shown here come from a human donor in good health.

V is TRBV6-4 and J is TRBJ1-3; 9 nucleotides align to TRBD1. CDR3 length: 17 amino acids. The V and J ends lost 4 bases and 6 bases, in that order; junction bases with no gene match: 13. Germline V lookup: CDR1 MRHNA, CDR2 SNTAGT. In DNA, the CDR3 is TGTGCCAGCAGTGCCAGGTCCGTCGGGACAGGGATAAACACCATATATTTT. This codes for CASSARSVGTGINTIYF.

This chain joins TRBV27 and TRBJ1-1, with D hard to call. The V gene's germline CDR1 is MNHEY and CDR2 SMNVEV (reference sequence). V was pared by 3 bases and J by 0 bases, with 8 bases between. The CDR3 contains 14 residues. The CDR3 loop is CASSFRRMNTEAFF. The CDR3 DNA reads TGTGCCAGCAGTTTTCGGAGGATGAACACTGAAGCTTTCTTT.

CDR3 coding DNA: TGTGCCAGCACGGCAGACTATTCTAGCACAGATACGCAGTATTTT. As protein: CASTADYSSTDTQYF. The chain recombines TRBV5-8 with TRBJ2-3; D might be TRBD2 (5 bases). This CDR3 has 15 residues. Germline lookup yields CDR1 SGHTS and CDR2 YDEGEE. V lost 6 bases, J lost 0 bases, and 14 bases lay in between.

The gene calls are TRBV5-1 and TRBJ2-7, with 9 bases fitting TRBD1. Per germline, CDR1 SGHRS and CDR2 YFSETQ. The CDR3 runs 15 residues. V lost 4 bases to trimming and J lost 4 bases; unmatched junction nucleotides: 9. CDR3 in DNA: TGCGCCAGCAGCAAGGGGGGACAGGGACCTTACGAGCAGTACTTC. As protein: CASSKGGQGPYEQYF.

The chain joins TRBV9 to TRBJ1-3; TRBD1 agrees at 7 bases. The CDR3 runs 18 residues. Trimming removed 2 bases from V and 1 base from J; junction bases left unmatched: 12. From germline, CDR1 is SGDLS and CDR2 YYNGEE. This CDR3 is CASSVLGTAIGSGNTIYF. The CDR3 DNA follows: TGTGCCAGCAGCGTCCTTGGGACAGCGATTGGATCTGGAAACACCATATATTTT.

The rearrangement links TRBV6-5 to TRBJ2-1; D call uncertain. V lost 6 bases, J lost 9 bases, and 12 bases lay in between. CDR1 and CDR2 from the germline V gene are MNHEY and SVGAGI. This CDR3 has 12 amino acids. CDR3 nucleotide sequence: TGTGCCAGCAGAAGCCATACGGGTGAGCAGTTCTTC. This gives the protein CASRSHTGEQFF.

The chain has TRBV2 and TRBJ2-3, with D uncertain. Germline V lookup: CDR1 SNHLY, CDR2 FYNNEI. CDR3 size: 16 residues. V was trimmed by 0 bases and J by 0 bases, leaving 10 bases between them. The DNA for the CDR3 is TGTGCCAGCAGTGAAGCGGTCCGGGTTAGCACAGATACGCAGTATTTT. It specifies CASSEAVRVSTDTQYF.

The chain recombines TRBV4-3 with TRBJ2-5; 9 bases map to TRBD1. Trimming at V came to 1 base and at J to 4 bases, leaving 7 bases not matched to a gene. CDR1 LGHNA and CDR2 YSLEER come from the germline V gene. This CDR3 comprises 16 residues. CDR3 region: CASSQGHRGLRETQYF. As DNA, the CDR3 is TGCGCCAGCAGCCAAGGACACAGGGGGCTACGAGAGACCCAGTACTTC.

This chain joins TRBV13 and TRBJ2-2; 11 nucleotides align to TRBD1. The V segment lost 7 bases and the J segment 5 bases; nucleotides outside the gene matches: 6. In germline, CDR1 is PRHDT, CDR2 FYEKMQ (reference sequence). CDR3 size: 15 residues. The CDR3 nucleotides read TGTGCCAGCAACGTGGACAGGGGGCATACCGGGGAGCTGTTTTTT. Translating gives CASNVDRGHTGELFF.

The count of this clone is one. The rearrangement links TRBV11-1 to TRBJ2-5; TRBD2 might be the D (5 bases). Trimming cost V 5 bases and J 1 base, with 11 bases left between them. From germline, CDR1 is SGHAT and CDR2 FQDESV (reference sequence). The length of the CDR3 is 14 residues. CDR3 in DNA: TGTGCCAGCAGCAACGGACTCCTCCAAGAGACCCAGTACTTC. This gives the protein CASSNGLLQETQYF.

The CDR3 here is CASSLEGTGYNEQFF. CDR3 nucleotides: TGTGCCAGCAGCCTCGAAGGGACAGGCTACAATGAGCAGTTCTTC. This chain uses TRBV9 with TRBJ2-1; TRBD1 matches at 8 bases. V shed 4 bases, J shed 3 bases, and the junction held 6 bases outside the gene matches. Germline V CDR1 and CDR2: SGDLS, YYNGEE. There are 15 residues in the CDR3.

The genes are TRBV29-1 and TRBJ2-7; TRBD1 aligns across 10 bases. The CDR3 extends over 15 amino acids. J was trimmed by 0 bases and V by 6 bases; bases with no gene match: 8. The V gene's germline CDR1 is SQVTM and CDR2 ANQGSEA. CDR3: CSVENRDRGSYEQYF. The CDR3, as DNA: TGCAGCGTGGAAAACCGGGACAGGGGCTCCTACGAGCAGTACTTC.

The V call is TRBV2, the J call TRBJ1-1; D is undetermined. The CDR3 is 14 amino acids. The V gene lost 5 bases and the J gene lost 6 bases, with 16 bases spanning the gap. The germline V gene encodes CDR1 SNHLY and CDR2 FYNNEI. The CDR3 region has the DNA TGTGCCAGCAGTTGGACGGGGAGTCTCCCTGAAGCTTTCTTT. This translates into CASSWTGSLPEAFF.

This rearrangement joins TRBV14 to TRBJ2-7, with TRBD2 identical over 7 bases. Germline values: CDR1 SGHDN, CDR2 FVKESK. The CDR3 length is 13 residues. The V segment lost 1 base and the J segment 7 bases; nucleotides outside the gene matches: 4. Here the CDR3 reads CASSQGLATEQYF. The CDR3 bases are TGTGCCAGCAGCCAAGGACTAGCCACTGAGCAGTACTTC.

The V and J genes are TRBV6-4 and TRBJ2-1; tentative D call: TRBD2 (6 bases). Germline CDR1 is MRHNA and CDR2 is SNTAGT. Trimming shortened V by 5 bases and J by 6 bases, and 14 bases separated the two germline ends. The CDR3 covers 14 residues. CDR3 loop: CASSPQTSSNEQFF. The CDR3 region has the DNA TGTGCCAGCAGTCCCCAGACTAGTTCCAATGAGCAGTTCTTC.

In nucleotides, the CDR3 is TGTGCCAGCAGTCAACATAGTCGAGGTACTAGCGGACTCGCCTACGAGCAGTACTTC. This sequence encodes CASSQHSRGTSGLAYEQYF. V gene TRBV2 combines with J gene TRBJ2-7; 8 bases map to TRBD2. Germline V gives CDR1 SNHLY, CDR2 FYNNEI. There are 19 residues in the CDR3. The V and J ends lost 5 bases and 2 bases, in that order; junction bases with no gene match: 20.